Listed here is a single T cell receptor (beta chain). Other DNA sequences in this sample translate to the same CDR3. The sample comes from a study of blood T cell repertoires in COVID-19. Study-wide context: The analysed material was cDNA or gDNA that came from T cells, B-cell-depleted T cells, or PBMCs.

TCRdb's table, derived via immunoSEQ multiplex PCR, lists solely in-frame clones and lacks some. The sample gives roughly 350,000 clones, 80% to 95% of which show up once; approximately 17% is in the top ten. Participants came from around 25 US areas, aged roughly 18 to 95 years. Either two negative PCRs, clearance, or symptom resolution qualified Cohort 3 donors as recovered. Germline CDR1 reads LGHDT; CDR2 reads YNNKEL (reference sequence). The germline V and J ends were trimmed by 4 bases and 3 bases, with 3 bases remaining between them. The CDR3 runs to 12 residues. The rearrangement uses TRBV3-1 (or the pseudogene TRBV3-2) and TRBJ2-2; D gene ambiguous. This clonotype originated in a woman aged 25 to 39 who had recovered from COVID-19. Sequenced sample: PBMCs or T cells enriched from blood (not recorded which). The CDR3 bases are TGTGCCAGCAGCCTATACACCGGGGAGCTGTTTTTT. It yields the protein CASSLYTGELFF.